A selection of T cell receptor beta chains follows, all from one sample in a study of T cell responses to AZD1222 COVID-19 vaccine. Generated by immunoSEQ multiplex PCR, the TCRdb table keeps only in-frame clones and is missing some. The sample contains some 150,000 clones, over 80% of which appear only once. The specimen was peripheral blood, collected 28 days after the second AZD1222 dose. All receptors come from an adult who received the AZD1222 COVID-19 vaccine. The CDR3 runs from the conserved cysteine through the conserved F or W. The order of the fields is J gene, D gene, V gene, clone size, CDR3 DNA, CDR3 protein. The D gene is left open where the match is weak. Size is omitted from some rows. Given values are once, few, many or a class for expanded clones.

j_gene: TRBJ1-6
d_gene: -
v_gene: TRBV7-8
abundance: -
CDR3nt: TGTGCCAGCAGCTCCGGGACAAAAGGAAATTCACCCCTCCACTTT
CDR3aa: CASSSGTKGNSPLHF

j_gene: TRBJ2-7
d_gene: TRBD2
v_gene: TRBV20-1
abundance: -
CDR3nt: TGCAGTGCTAGTGGACCGGGACTAGCCTACGAGCAGTACTTC
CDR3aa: CSASGPGLAYEQYF

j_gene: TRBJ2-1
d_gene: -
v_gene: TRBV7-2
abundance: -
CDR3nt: TGTGCCAGCAGCTTAGAAGGCAGGCGGAATGAGCAGTTCTTC
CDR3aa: CASSLEGRRNEQFF

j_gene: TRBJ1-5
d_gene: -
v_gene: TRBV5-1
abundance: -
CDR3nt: TGCGCCAGCAGCTTGGAAGGCCTTAATCAGCCCCAGCATTTT
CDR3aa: CASSLEGLNQPQHF

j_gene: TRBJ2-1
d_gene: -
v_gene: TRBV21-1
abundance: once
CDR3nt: TGTGCCAGCAGCAAAGGAGGAGGGGAGACCCTCTACAATGAGCAGTTCTTC
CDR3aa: CASSKGGGETLYNEQFF

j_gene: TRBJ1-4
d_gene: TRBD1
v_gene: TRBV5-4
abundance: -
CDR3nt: TGTGCCAGCAGCTTGAGACAGGGGTTCGGAATGACAGCTAATGAAAAACTGTTTTTT
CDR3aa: CASSLRQGFGMTANEKLFF

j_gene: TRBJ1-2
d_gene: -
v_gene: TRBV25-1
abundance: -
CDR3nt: TGTGCCAGCAGTGAATTTGGCGGAAACTATGGCTACACCTTC
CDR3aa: CASSEFGGNYGYTF

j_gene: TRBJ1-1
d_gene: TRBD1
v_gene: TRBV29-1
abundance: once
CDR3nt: TGCAGCGTTGAATCAAATTACAGGGGGAACTTT
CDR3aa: CSVESNYRGNF

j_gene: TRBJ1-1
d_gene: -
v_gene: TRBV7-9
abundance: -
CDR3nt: TGTGCCAGCAGCTTAGAACGCCGCTTGAACACTGAAGCTTTCTTT
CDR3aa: CASSLERRLNTEAFF

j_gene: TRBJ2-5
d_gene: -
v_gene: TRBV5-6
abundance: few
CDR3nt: TGTGCCAGCAGCTTGGGGCAGGGGCGAGGGCAAGAGACCCAGTACTTC
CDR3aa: CASSLGQGRGQETQYF

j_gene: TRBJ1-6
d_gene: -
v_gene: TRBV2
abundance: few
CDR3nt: TGTGCCAGCAGTGACACCACAGGGACGGGATCACCCCTCCACTTT
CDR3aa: CASSDTTGTGSPLHF

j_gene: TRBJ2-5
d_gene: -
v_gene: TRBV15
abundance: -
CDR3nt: TGTGCCACCAGCAGAGAAGAGGGGGAGACCCAGTACTTC
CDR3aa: CATSREEGETQYF

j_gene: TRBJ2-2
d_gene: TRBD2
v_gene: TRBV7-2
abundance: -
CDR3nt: TGTGCCAGCAGTAATTTCAGGACTAGCGGGAGGGCTGGGACCGGGGAGCTGTTTTTT
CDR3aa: CASSNFRTSGRAGTGELFF

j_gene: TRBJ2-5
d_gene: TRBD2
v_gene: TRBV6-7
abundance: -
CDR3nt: TGTGCCAGCAGTTACCCCCAGCGGGATTCGGGTATGGCCCAGTACTTC
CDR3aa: CASSYPQRDSGMAQYF

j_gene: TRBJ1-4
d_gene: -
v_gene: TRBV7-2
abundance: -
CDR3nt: TGTGCCAGCAGCCAGGGGCTGGCTAATGAAAAACTGTTTTTT
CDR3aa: CASSQGLANEKLFF

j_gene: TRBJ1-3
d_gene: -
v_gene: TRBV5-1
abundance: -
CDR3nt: TGCGCCAGCAGCTCGGCCGATGGAAACACCATATATTTT
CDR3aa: CASSSADGNTIYF

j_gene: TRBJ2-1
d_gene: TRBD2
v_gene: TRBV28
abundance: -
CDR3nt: TGTGCCAGCAGACACCGGACTAGCGGGAATTCCAATGAGCAGTTCTTC
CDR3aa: CASRHRTSGNSNEQFF

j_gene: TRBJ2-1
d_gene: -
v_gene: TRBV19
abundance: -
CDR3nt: TGTGCCAGTAGTATAGCGGATTATCAGTTCTTC
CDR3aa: CASSIADYQFF

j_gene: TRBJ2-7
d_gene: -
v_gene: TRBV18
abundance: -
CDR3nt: TGTGCCAGCTCACCACGGGGGGAGACCTACGAGCAGTACTTC
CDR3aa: CASSPRGETYEQYF

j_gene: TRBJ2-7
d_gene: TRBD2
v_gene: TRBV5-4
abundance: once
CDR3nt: TGTGCCAGCAGCCCGTACTCTAGCGGGGGGACCTACGAGCAGTACTTC
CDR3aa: CASSPYSSGGTYEQYF

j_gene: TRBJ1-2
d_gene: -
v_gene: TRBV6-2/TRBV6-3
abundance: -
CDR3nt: TGTGCCAGCAACCCATTGGGAACGTATGGCTACACCTTC
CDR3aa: CASNPLGTYGYTF

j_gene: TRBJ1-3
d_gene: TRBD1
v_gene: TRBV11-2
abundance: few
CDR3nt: TGTGCCAGCAGCTTTCGGACAGGGAGTGGAAACACCATATATTTT
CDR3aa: CASSFRTGSGNTIYF

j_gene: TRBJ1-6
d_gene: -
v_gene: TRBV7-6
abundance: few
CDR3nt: TGTGCCAGCAGCTTAGGTGGTGTGAATTCACCCCTCCACTTT
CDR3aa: CASSLGGVNSPLHF

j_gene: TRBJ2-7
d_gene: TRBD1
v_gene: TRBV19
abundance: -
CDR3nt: TGTGCCAGTAGTAACAGGGGGTCCTACGAGCAGTACTTC
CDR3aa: CASSNRGSYEQYF

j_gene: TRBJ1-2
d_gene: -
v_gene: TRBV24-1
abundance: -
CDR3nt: TGTGCCACCAGTGACGGGACCTCCAAGAACTATGGCTACACCTTC
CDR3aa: CATSDGTSKNYGYTF

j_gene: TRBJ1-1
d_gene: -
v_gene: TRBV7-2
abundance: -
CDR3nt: TGTGCCAGCAGCTTACTCTCGTATGGTCGGAACACTGAAGCTTTCTTT
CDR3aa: CASSLLSYGRNTEAFF

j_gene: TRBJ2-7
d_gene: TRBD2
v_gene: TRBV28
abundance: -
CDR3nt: TGTGCCAGCCGGACAGCGGGGGCGACCTCCTACGAGCAGTACTTC
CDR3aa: CASRTAGATSYEQYF

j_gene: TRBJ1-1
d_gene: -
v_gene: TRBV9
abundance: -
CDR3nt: TGTGCCAGCAGCCCCCCTCGACCTGGGGTGAACACTGAAGCTTTCTTT
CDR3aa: CASSPPRPGVNTEAFF

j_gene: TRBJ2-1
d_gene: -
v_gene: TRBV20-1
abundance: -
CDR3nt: TGCAGTGCTAGTTGGGTGGGGGACTCCTACAATGAGCAGTTCTTC
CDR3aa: CSASWVGDSYNEQFF

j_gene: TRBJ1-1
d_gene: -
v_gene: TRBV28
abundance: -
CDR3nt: TGTGCCAGCAGTTTGTCCCAAATTGAAGCTTTCTTT
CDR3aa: CASSLSQIEAFF

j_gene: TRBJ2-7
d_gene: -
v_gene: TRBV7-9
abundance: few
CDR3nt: TGTGCCAGCAGCTTATTGGGGGCCCGCACAAAAGATGGATTAAGCGAGCAGTACTTC
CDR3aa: CASSLLGARTKDGLSEQYF

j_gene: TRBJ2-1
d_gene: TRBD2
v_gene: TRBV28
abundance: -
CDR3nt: TGTGCCAGCAGACCATCCGGGACTAGCACGTCGAGCTCCTACAATGAGCAGTTCTTC
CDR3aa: CASRPSGTSTSSSYNEQFF

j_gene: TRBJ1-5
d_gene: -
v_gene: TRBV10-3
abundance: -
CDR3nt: TGTGCCATCAGTGAAGCCGCAGATCAGCCCCAGCATTTT
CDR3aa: CAISEAADQPQHF

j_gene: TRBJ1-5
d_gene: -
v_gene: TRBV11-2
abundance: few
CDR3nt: TGTGCCAGCAGCGTGGGGGGGAATCAGCCCCAGCATTTT
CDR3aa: CASSVGGNQPQHF

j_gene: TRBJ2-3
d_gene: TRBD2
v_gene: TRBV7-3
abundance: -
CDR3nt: TGTGCCAGCAGCGAGACTAGCGGGGACTATGATACGCAGTATTTT
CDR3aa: CASSETSGDYDTQYF

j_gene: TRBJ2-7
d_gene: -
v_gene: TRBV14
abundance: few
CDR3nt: TGTGCCAGCAGCCAAGGTGGGGAGCAGTACTTC
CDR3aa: CASSQGGEQYF

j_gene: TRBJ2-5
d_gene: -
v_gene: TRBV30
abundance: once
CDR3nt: TGTGCCTGGAGTCTCTCTCCTTTCGGAGGAGAGACCCAGTACTTC
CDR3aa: CAWSLSPFGGETQYF

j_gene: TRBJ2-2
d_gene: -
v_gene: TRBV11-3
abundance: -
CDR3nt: TGTGCCAGCAGCTTAGATCCTAGAACCGGGGAGCTGTTTTTT
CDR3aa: CASSLDPRTGELFF

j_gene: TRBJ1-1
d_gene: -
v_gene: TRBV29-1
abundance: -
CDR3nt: TGCAGCGTTGAAAGCGGATATGAAGCTTTCTTT
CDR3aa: CSVESGYEAFF

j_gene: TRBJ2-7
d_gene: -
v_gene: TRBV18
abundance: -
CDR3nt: TGTGCCAGCTCACTGGACACAGAGATCTACGAGCAGTACTTC
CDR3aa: CASSLDTEIYEQYF

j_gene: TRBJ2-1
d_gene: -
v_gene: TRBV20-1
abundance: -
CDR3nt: TGCAGTCCTCTCCAATACAATGAGCAGTTCTTC
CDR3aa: CSPLQYNEQFF

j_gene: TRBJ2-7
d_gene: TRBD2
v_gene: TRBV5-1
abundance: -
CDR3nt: TGCGCCAGCAGCTTGACTAGCGGATCCTACGAGCAGTACTTC
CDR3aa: CASSLTSGSYEQYF

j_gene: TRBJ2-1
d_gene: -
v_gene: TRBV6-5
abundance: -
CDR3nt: TGTGCCAGCAGTATGGAGGGGGGGCCCTACAATGAGCAGTTCTTC
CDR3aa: CASSMEGGPYNEQFF

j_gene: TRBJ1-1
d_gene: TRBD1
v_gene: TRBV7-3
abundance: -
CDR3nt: TGTGCCAGCAGCCCTCAGACAGGGGCTGAAGCTTTCTTT
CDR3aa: CASSPQTGAEAFF

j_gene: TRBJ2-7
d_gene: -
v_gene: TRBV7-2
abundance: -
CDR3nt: TGTGCCAGCAGCTTAGTGGCGGAGGGCGAGCAGTACTTC
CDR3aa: CASSLVAEGEQYF

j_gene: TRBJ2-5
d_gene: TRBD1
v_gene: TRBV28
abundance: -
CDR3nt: TGTGCCAGCAGTTTATACGGGACAGGGCTTCAAGAGACCCAGTACTTC
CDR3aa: CASSLYGTGLQETQYF

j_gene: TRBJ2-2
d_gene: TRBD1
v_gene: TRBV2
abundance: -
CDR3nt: TGTGCCAGCAGCCTCATCGGGACAGGGGCCGAGAACACCGGGGAGCTGTTTTTT
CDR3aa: CASSLIGTGAENTGELFF

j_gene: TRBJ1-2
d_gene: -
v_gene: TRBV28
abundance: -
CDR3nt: TGTGCCAGCAGTCCTGGGGGAGTTTGGGACTATGGCTACACCTTC
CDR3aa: CASSPGGVWDYGYTF

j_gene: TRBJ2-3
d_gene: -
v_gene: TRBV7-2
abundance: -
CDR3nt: TGTGCCAGCAGCAGACTCACAGATACGCAGTATTTT
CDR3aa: CASSRLTDTQYF

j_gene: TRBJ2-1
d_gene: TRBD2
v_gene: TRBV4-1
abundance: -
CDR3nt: TGCGCCAGCAGCCAAGATCCTGCGGGAGTGGGTTACAATGAGCAGTTCTTC
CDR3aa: CASSQDPAGVGYNEQFF

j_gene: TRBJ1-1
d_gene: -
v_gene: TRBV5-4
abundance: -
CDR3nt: TGTGCCAGCAGCTTGGTGGGAGGGAACACTGAAGCTTTCTTT
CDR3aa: CASSLVGGNTEAFF

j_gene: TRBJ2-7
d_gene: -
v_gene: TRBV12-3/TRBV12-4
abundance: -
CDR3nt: TGTGCCAGCCGGCCGGGGCCTACCTACGAGCAGTACTTC
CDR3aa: CASRPGPTYEQYF

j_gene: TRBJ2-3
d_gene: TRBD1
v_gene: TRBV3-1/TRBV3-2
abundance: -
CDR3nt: TGTGCCAGCAGCCGGACAGGGGACGGGACGCAGTATTTT
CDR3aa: CASSRTGDGTQYF

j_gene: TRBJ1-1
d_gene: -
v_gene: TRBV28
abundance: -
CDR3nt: TGTGCCAGCAGTTTATCGGCGGGCGGTGCTGAAGCTTTCTTT
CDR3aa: CASSLSAGGAEAFF

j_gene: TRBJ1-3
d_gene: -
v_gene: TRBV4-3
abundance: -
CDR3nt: TGCGCCAGCAGCTCCGTACATTCGGGAAACACCATATATTTT
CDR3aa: CASSSVHSGNTIYF

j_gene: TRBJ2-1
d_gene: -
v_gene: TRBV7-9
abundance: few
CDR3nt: TGTGCCAGCACTTGGTGGCGGAGAAACAATGAGCAGTTCTTC
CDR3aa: CASTWWRRNNEQFF

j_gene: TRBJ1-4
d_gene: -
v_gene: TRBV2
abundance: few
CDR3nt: TGTGCCAGCAGTGTCAGGGATAATGAAAAACTGTTTTTT
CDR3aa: CASSVRDNEKLFF

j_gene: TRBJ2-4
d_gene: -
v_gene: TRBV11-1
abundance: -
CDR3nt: TGTGCCAGCAGATCCGGGACGGTTGGCATTCAGTACTTC
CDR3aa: CASRSGTVGIQYF

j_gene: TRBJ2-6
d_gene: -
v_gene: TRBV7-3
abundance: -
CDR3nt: TGTGCCAGCAGCTTAAGTAACGCTGGGGCCAACGTCCTGACTTTC
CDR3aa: CASSLSNAGANVLTF